Shown below are 9 T cell receptor beta chains from a single sample sequenced in a study of blood T cell repertoires in COVID-19. The repertoire was sequenced with immunoSEQ multiplex PCR; TCRdb's copy has only in-frame clones and lacks some. The profile shows 320,000 or so clones, roughly nine tenths of them singletons. Sequenced input: PBMCs or T cells enriched from blood (not recorded which). Receptors were obtained from a woman in her 30s who had recovered from COVID-19.

The chain combines TRBV5-1 with TRBJ2-7, with TRBD1 identical over 9 bases. With 4 bases clipped from V and 6 bases from J, the junction kept 8 bases outside the gene matches. From germline, CDR1 is SGHRS and CDR2 YFSETQ. The CDR3 runs 14 residues. The CDR3: CASSPDRGNAEQYF. The CDR3 DNA reads TGCGCCAGCAGCCCAGACAGGGGGAATGCCGAGCAGTACTTC.

This chain joins TRBV19 and TRBJ1-3, with D possibly TRBD1 on 5 matching bases. The germline V gene has CDR1 LNHDA and CDR2 SQIVND (reference sequence). The V end lost 11 bases, the J end lost 4 bases, and 21 bases lay between the germline ends. CDR3 length: 15 amino acids. The CDR3 bases are TGTGCCGGCGGGACTGCTCGGCCCTCCGGAAACACCATATATTTT. Translation: CAGGTARPSGNTIYF.

This chain connects TRBV3-1 (or the pseudogene TRBV3-2) to TRBJ1-6; TRBD1 matches 7 bases. The CDR3 totals 15 residues. V dropped 1 base and J dropped 6; count of bases not matched to a gene: 3. The germline V gene encodes CDR1 LGHDT and CDR2 YNNKEL (reference sequence). The DNA of the CDR3 is TGTGCCAGCAGCCAAGTGTGGGACAGTAATTCACCCCTCCACTTT. Translation: CASSQVWDSNSPLHF.

This clone was seen only a few times. V is TRBV19 and J is TRBJ1-6; the match to TRBD1 covers 8 bases. J lost 6 bases, V lost 6 bases, and 1 base had no gene match. CDR3 size: 13 residues. In germline, CDR1 is LNHDA, CDR2 SQIVND (reference sequence). The CDR3 DNA reads TGTGCCAGTAGCGACAGGGGTAATTCACCCCTCCACTTT. Residues: CASSDRGNSPLHF.

This chain uses TRBV27 with TRBJ2-3; 11 nucleotides match TRBD2. J gave up 4 bases and V 6 bases, and 15 bases lay outside the gene matches. The germline CDR1 and CDR2 sequences are MNHEY and SMNVEV (reference sequence). The CDR3 has 18 amino acids. CDR3: CASSGLKASGGLADTQYF. As DNA, the CDR3 is TGTGCCAGCAGCGGTCTCAAGGCTAGCGGGGGGCTGGCAGATACGCAGTATTTT.

The chain links TRBV28 to TRBJ1-4, with D perhaps matching TRBD1 (6 bases). Trimming left V 6 bases short and J 7 bases short, with 18 bases between. CDR1 is MDHEN, CDR2 SYDVKM, per germline. The CDR3 is 15 residues long. The CDR3 is CASSLVVGGSEKLFF. CDR3 DNA: TGTGCCAGCAGCCTGGTCGTAGGGGGAAGTGAAAAACTGTTTTTT.

This sequence joins TRBV6-5 and TRBJ2-5, with 7 bases aligning to TRBD2. Germline assignment: CDR1 MNHEY and CDR2 SVGAGI. This CDR3 contains 14 residues. V shed 5 bases, J shed 5 bases, and the junction held 8 bases outside the gene matches. CDR3 loop: CASSRGRAGETQYF. The CDR3 coding sequence is TGTGCCAGCAGTCGTGGGAGGGCAGGGGAGACCCAGTACTTC.

The genes are TRBV5-6 and TRBJ2-2, with a tentative D call TRBD1 (6 bases). V was pared by 4 bases and J by 1 base, with 14 bases between. CDR3 size: 16 residues. The germline V gene encodes CDR1 SGHDT and CDR2 YYEEEE. The CDR3 coding sequence is TGTGCCAGCAGCCCTTATCAGACAGGGAACACCGGGGAGCTGTTTTTT. Translated: CASSPYQTGNTGELFF.

In its sample, this clone was seen a few times. Other DNA sequences within the sample encode an identical CDR3. The genes are TRBV6-2 or TRBV6-3 and TRBJ1-2; D is ambiguous. Germline CDR1 and CDR2: MNHEY and SVGEGT. V was pared by 4 bases and J by 3 bases, with 12 bases between. The CDR3 has 14 residues. CDR3 nucleotide sequence: TGTGCCAGCAGTTGGACCGGGGTGTACTATGGCTACACCTTC. Its translation: CASSWTGVYYGYTF.